The rows below give T cell receptor beta chains drawn from one sample of a study of blood T cell repertoires in COVID-19. TCRdb's copy holds only in-frame clones and misses some; the assay was immunoSEQ multiplex PCR. The sample holds a few hundred thousand clones, around 90% seen once. Sequenced: peripheral blood. The receptors come from a man in his fifties or sixties with acute or convalescent COVID-19. CDR3s include the opening cysteine and the closing phenylalanine or tryptophan. The order of the fields is clone size, CDR3 length, J gene, V gene, D gene, CDR3 protein, CDR3 DNA. D genes are given only for firm matches. Clone size appears in some rows only: once, few, many, or a class for an expanded clone.

.,13,TRBJ2-4,TRBV7-2,.,CASSSTGFNIQYF,TGTGCCAGCAGCTCCACAGGGTTCAACATTCAGTACTTC
once,11,TRBJ1-2,TRBV19,.,CASMGERGYTF,TGTGCCAGTATGGGAGAGCGTGGCTACACCTTC
.,15,TRBJ2-3,TRBV7-3,.,CASSLLTRSTDTQYF,TGTGCCAGCAGCTTACTGACTAGAAGCACAGATACGCAGTATTTT
.,17,TRBJ1-5,TRBV25-1,.,CADPHRRGSREDQPQHF,TGTGCCGACCCCCACCGGCGGGGCAGCCGGGAGGATCAGCCCCAGCATTTT
.,14,TRBJ2-1,TRBV18,TRBD1,CASSPQGIYNEQFF,TGTGCCAGCTCCCCACAGGGGATCTACAATGAGCAGTTCTTC
.,15,TRBJ1-2,TRBV5-5,TRBD1,CASSVRDRGPFGYTF,TGTGCCAGCAGCGTGCGGGACAGGGGTCCCTTTGGCTACACCTTC
.,14,TRBJ1-1,TRBV5-1,TRBD1,CASSGQGMNTEAFF,TGCGCCAGCAGCGGACAGGGCATGAACACTGAAGCTTTCTTT
.,11,TRBJ1-1,TRBV7-9,.,CASSLNTEAFF,TGTGCCAGCAGCCTTAACACTGAAGCTTTCTTT
once,16,TRBJ2-7,TRBV2,TRBD2,CASSLSRSGGSYEQYF,TGTGCCAGCAGTCTTAGCCGTAGCGGGGGGTCCTACGAGCAGTACTTC
.,15,TRBJ1-6,TRBV9,TRBD1,CAGSIQDRGGSPLHF,TGTGCCGGCAGCATCCAGGACAGGGGGGGCTCACCCCTCCACTTT
.,19,TRBJ2-3,TRBV24-1,TRBD2,CATSAGGWGRDRGYHTQYF,TGTGCCACCAGTGCCGGGGGGTGGGGCAGGGACCGGGGGTATCATACGCAGTATTTT
.,14,TRBJ2-5,TRBV11-3,.,CASSYTGGEETQYF,TGTGCCAGCAGTTACACAGGTGGTGAAGAGACCCAGTACTTC
once,12,TRBJ1-2,TRBV6-4,.,CASSDSRYGYTF,TGTGCCAGCAGTGACTCCAGATATGGCTACACCTTC
.,13,TRBJ1-1,TRBV6-5,TRBD1,CASSYSGGLAAFF,TGTGCCAGCAGTTACTCAGGGGGCCTCGCGGCTTTCTTT
.,15,TRBJ1-1,TRBV18,TRBD1,CASSPIGQENTEAFF,TGTGCCAGCTCACCTATCGGACAGGAGAACACTGAAGCTTTCTTT
.,15,TRBJ1-2,TRBV20-1,.,CSASLPLWAGYGYTF,TGCAGTGCTAGTCTCCCACTCTGGGCGGGGTATGGCTACACCTTC
.,16,TRBJ2-3,TRBV5-1,TRBD1,CASSPRQGMGTDTQYF,TGCGCCAGCAGCCCTAGACAGGGGATGGGCACAGATACGCAGTATTTT
.,14,TRBJ2-2,TRBV30,.,CAWNLGTTTGELFF,TGTGCCTGGAACCTCGGGACAACCACCGGGGAGCTGTTTTTT
.,16,TRBJ1-5,TRBV19,.,CASSIDLWAANQPQHF,TGTGCCAGTAGTATAGATCTATGGGCAGCAAATCAGCCCCAGCATTTT
.,15,TRBJ2-7,TRBV27,.,CASRRPSGVGGEQYF,TGTGCCAGCAGGCGACCCTCGGGGGTGGGTGGCGAGCAGTACTTC
.,16,TRBJ1-2,TRBV9,.,CASSVGSDGHNYGYTF,TGTGCCAGCAGCGTAGGATCGGACGGACATAACTATGGCTACACCTTC
.,16,TRBJ2-5,TRBV24-1,TRBD1,CATSEGQAGGKETQYF,TGTGCCACCAGTGAAGGACAGGCTGGGGGTAAAGAGACCCAGTACTTC
.,15,TRBJ1-5,TRBV6-5,TRBD1,CASSLQGYSNQPQHF,TGTGCCAGCAGTCTACAGGGGTATAGCAATCAGCCCCAGCATTTT
.,14,TRBJ2-5,TRBV5-1,.,CASSLSSLGETQYF,TGCGCCAGCAGCCTCTCGTCGCTAGGAGAGACCCAGTACTTC
.,13,TRBJ2-5,TRBV7-8,TRBD1,CASSNGQGGTQYF,TGTGCCAGCAGCAACGGACAGGGAGGGACCCAGTACTTC
.,15,TRBJ2-7,TRBV5-4,.,CASSTPGRMTYEQYF,TGTGCCAGCAGCACCCCAGGGAGGATGACCTACGAGCAGTACTTC
.,13,TRBJ2-2,TRBV12-5,TRBD1,CATRDRVPGELFF,TGTGCTACCCGTGACAGGGTCCCCGGGGAGCTGTTTTTT
.,15,TRBJ2-1,TRBV27,.,CASSLDRILYNEQFF,TGTGCCAGCAGTTTAGACAGGATACTATACAATGAGCAGTTCTTC
.,16,TRBJ2-1,TRBV5-1,.,CASSFTSGSSYNEQFF,TGCGCCAGCAGCTTCACATCGGGGAGCTCCTACAATGAGCAGTTCTTC
.,16,TRBJ1-2,TRBV23-1,.,CASSPRGTGRNYGYTF,TGCGCCAGCTCCCCCCGGGGCACAGGGCGTAACTATGGCTACACCTTC
few,12,TRBJ2-4,TRBV12-3/TRBV12-4,.,CASSSRGNIQYF,TGTGCCAGCAGTTCCCGGGGAAACATTCAGTACTTC
.,14,TRBJ1-5,TRBV2,.,CASSGVPGNQPQHF,TGTGCCAGCAGTGGAGTCCCCGGGAATCAGCCCCAGCATTTT
.,13,TRBJ1-6,TRBV6-5,.,CASSYSAVSPLHF,TGTGCCAGCAGTTACTCGGCGGTTTCACCCCTCCACTTT
.,15,TRBJ1-4,TRBV6-5,.,CASSLVRGTSKKLFF,TGTGCCAGCAGTTTAGTACGTGGGACAAGCAAAAAACTGTTTTTT